These T cell receptor beta chains were read from a single sample in a study of beta chain features in type 1 diabetes. TCRdb's table, derived via immunoSEQ multiplex PCR, lists solely in-frame clones and lacks some. The sample comprises 350,000 to 450,000 clones, about 16% of which are singletons, and around 0.02% rests with the top ten. Source material: naive CD4+ T cells from blood. The receptors shown here come from a young woman in good health. Both conserved end residues are part of each CDR3. Each record gives: clone size, D gene, V gene, J gene, CDR3 DNA, CDR3 protein. D genes are given only for firm matches. Clone size is not always given. Where it is, it says once, few, many or a class for expanded clones.

few	-	TRBV29-1	TRBJ2-7	TGCAGCGCCCGGACAGACCTTAAGACCTACGAGCAGTACTTC	CSARTDLKTYEQYF
-	-	TRBV9	TRBJ2-5	TGTGCCAGCAGCCCCGAGGCAGGGTATAGGGGAGAGACCCAGTACTTC	CASSPEAGYRGETQYF
-	-	TRBV19	TRBJ1-2	TGTGCCAGTGTTCCCGGTGGAGGACTTGACTATGGCTACACCTTC	CASVPGGGLDYGYTF
few	TRBD2	TRBV7-2	TRBJ2-1	TGTGCCAGCAGCCTGGGGACTAGCGGATACAATGAGCAGTTCTTC	CASSLGTSGYNEQFF
-	TRBD1	TRBV18	TRBJ2-1	TGTGCCAGCTCACCACCGCGACAGGGGTTAGTCTACAATGAGCAGTTCTTC	CASSPPRQGLVYNEQFF
few	-	TRBV6-1	TRBJ2-7	TGTGCCAGCAGTGGTAGCGAGATAGAGTTGAACCACGAGCAGTACTTC	CASSGSEIELNHEQYF
few	TRBD2	TRBV10-3	TRBJ2-1	TGTGCCATCAGTGAGGGGAGTAGCGGGGCCTCCAATGAGCAGTTCTTC	CAISEGSSGASNEQFF
few	TRBD2	TRBV7-2	TRBJ2-3	TGTGCCAGCAGCTTATATGCGGCTAGCGGGAGGACGACCACAGATACGCAGTATTTT	CASSLYAASGRTTTDTQYF
few	-	TRBV15	TRBJ1-2	TGTGCCACCAGCAGAGCCCACTTGGGCTACACCTTC	CATSRAHLGYTF
-	-	TRBV6-4	TRBJ1-4	TGTGCCAGCAGTATCGGTCCGGCAGGAGGGAATGAAAAACTGTTTTTT	CASSIGPAGGNEKLFF
-	-	TRBV25-1	TRBJ1-5	TGTGCCAGCAGTGTGGCAGGCAATCAGCCCCAGCATTTT	CASSVAGNQPQHF
-	-	TRBV7-9	TRBJ2-5	TGTGCCAGCAGCTTAGGTTCCGGCACAGCTCAAGAGACCCAGTACTTC	CASSLGSGTAQETQYF
-	TRBD2	TRBV10-3	TRBJ2-1	TGTGCCATTGCGGGAGACTACAATGAGCAGTTCTTC	CAIAGDYNEQFF
few	TRBD1	TRBV30	TRBJ1-1	TGTGCCTGGAGTAGTACAGGGGGCTCTGAAGCTTTCTTT	CAWSSTGGSEAFF
-	TRBD2	TRBV7-9	TRBJ2-7	TGTGCCAGCAGCTCTAGCGGGAGAATCCACGAGCAGTACTTC	CASSSSGRIHEQYF
-	TRBD1	TRBV18	TRBJ1-1	TGTGCCAGCTCTACAGGGGACTACACTGAAGCTTTCTTT	CASSTGDYTEAFF
-	TRBD2	TRBV29-1	TRBJ2-1	TGCAGCGTTGAAGACCGCCGACTAGCGGGGTACAATGAGCAGTTCTTC	CSVEDRRLAGYNEQFF